These T cell receptor beta chains were read from a single sample in a study of blood T cell repertoires in COVID-19. The table came from immunoSEQ multiplex PCR; TCRdb's copy has only in-frame clones and leaves some out. The sample lists about 130,000 clones; more than 70% were seen once. The sample consisted of peripheral blood. The source of these receptors is a woman aged 80 or older with acute or convalescent COVID-19. The CDR3 runs from the conserved cysteine through the conserved F or W. D genes are given only for firm matches. Clone size is stated in some rows and not others, as once, few, many or a class when expanded.

J | V | size | D | CDR3 | DNA
TRBJ2-1 | TRBV7-9 | - | TRBD1 | CASSPEDRAQFF | TGTGCCAGCAGCCCAGAGGACAGGGCTCAGTTCTTC
TRBJ1-2 | TRBV4-3 | - | - | CASSQDPVVGSGYGYTF | TGCGCCAGCAGCCAAGATCCCGTCGTGGGGAGTGGCTATGGCTACACCTTC
TRBJ2-6 | TRBV5-1 | - | TRBD1 | CASSWGTGETGANVLTF | TGCGCCAGCAGCTGGGGGACAGGGGAGACTGGGGCCAACGTCCTGACTTTC
TRBJ1-2 | TRBV6-5 | - | TRBD1 | CASTLGQGGGYTF | TGTGCCAGCACCTTAGGACAGGGAGGTGGCTACACCTTC
TRBJ1-4 | TRBV9 | - | - | CASSRGLLGTNEKLFF | TGTGCCAGCAGCAGGGGACTCCTGGGGACTAATGAAAAACTGTTTTTT
TRBJ1-5 | TRBV4-1 | - | TRBD1 | CASSRSAGTGNYQPQHF | TGCGCCAGCAGCCGATCCGCCGGGACAGGGAACTATCAGCCCCAGCATTTT
TRBJ2-5 | TRBV2 | - | TRBD2 | CASSRLAGGQETQYF | TGTGCCAGCAGTAGACTAGCGGGGGGGCAAGAGACCCAGTACTTC
TRBJ2-4 | TRBV12-3/TRBV12-4 | - | TRBD1 | CASSPGQGAIQYF | TGTGCCAGCAGCCCGGGACAGGGTGCCATTCAGTACTTC
TRBJ1-2 | TRBV7-6 | - | - | CASSLGFVRDNYGYTF | TGTGCCAGCAGCTTGGGGTTTGTGAGGGATAACTATGGCTACACCTTC
TRBJ1-1 | TRBV27 | once | - | CASSFMNSLEAFF | TGTGCCAGCAGTTTTATGAACAGCCTTGAAGCTTTCTTT
TRBJ2-3 | TRBV29-1 | - | - | CSVGGDRGTLSTDTQYF | TGCAGCGTAGGAGGGGATAGGGGTACTCTTAGCACAGATACGCAGTATTTT
TRBJ2-7 | TRBV5-4 | - | TRBD1 | CASSPTGQGTYEQYF | TGTGCCAGCAGCCCCACGGGACAGGGAACCTACGAGCAGTACTTC
TRBJ1-1 | TRBV3-1/TRBV3-2 | - | - | CASSPARMNTEAFF | TGTGCCAGCAGCCCGGCTAGGATGAACACTGAAGCTTTCTTT
TRBJ1-5 | TRBV18 | - | TRBD1 | CASSTGEDQPQHF | TGTGCCAGCTCAACAGGGGAGGATCAGCCCCAGCATTTT
TRBJ1-2 | TRBV6-5 | - | TRBD1 | CASSRPGQGSNGYTF | TGTGCCAGCAGCCGACCGGGACAGGGGTCCAACGGCTACACCTTC
TRBJ2-1 | TRBV18 | - | TRBD2 | CASSPSAGGFDEQFF | TGTGCCAGCTCACCATCAGCGGGAGGGTTCGATGAGCAGTTCTTC
TRBJ2-3 | TRBV7-3 | once | - | CASSRASADTQYF | TGTGCCAGCAGCAGAGCTAGTGCAGATACGCAGTATTTT
TRBJ1-2 | TRBV5-4 | - | - | CASSSTRQESYGYTF | TGTGCCAGCAGCTCAACCAGACAGGAAAGTTATGGCTACACCTTC
TRBJ1-4 | TRBV4-1 | - | - | CASQGTNEKLFF | TGCGCCAGTCAGGGGACTAATGAAAAACTGTTTTTT
TRBJ1-4 | TRBV7-9 | - | TRBD1 | CASSPGQGNEKLFF | TGTGCCAGCAGCCCTGGACAGGGGAATGAAAAACTGTTTTTT
TRBJ2-2 | TRBV6-5 | - | - | CASSYQGHTGELFF | TGTGCCAGCAGTTATCAGGGCCACACCGGGGAGCTGTTTTTT
TRBJ1-6 | TRBV3-1/TRBV3-2 | - | - | CASSQYGENSPLHF | TGTGCCAGCAGCCAGTACGGGGAAAATTCACCCCTCCACTTT
TRBJ1-6 | TRBV19 | - | TRBD1 | CASSMRDRNSPLHF | TGTGCCAGTAGTATGAGGGACAGAAATTCACCCCTCCACTTT
TRBJ2-1 | TRBV28 | - | - | CASSPDYRGLGEQFF | TGTGCCAGCAGTCCGGACTATCGGGGCCTCGGTGAGCAGTTCTTC
TRBJ1-2 | TRBV5-8 | - | - | CASSLGVANYGYTF | TGTGCCAGCAGCTTAGGGGTAGCTAACTATGGCTACACCTTC
TRBJ2-7 | TRBV6-2/TRBV6-3 | - | TRBD2 | CASSYSIDYGGILYEQYF | TGTGCCAGCAGTTACTCGATTGATTACGGGGGGATCTTGTACGAGCAGTACTTC
TRBJ1-1 | TRBV12-5 | - | - | CASGGPLGAGNTEAFF | TGTGCTAGTGGCGGGCCCTTAGGAGCGGGGAACACTGAAGCTTTCTTT
TRBJ2-2 | TRBV5-6 | - | - | CASRWGEVGELFF | TGTGCCAGTCGTTGGGGAGAGGTCGGGGAGCTGTTTTTT
TRBJ2-3 | TRBV7-9 | - | TRBD2 | CASSLGGGRATDTQYF | TGTGCCAGCAGCTTAGGGGGCGGGAGGGCCACAGATACGCAGTATTTT
TRBJ2-2 | TRBV5-5 | - | TRBD2 | CASSTYRGDTGELFF | TGTGCCAGCAGCACATATCGGGGGGACACCGGGGAGCTGTTTTTT
TRBJ1-1 | TRBV6-5 | - | TRBD1 | CASSSPGQITEAFF | TGTGCCAGCAGTTCGCCGGGACAGATCACTGAAGCTTTCTTT
TRBJ2-7 | TRBV28 | once | - | CASSPGGGADREQYF | TGTGCCAGCAGTCCTGGAGGGGGGGCTGATCGGGAGCAGTACTTC
TRBJ1-2 | TRBV7-8 | - | - | CASSSLRAGYTF | TGTGCCAGCAGCTCCCTCAGGGCTGGCTACACCTTC
TRBJ1-2 | TRBV5-6 | once | TRBD1 | CASSLGATGRSYGYTF | TGTGCCAGCAGCTTGGGGGCGACAGGGAGAAGCTATGGCTACACCTTC
TRBJ2-7 | TRBV19 | - | - | CASSSVGSYEQYF | TGTGCCAGTAGTTCGGTCGGCTCCTACGAGCAGTACTTC
TRBJ1-2 | TRBV28 | - | - | CASTPSLGRAYGYTF | TGTGCCAGCACCCCTTCCCTTGGCAGGGCATATGGCTACACCTTC
TRBJ2-6 | TRBV5-4 | - | TRBD2 | CASSLVSGARSGANVLTF | TGTGCCAGCAGCTTGGTGAGCGGGGCCCGCTCTGGGGCCAACGTCCTGACTTTC
TRBJ1-2 | TRBV3-1/TRBV3-2 | - | TRBD1 | CASTQGARYGYTF | TGTGCCAGCACACAGGGGGCTCGCTATGGCTACACCTTC
TRBJ2-7 | TRBV7-2 | - | TRBD1 | CASSLDRTGNEQYF | TGTGCCAGCAGCTTAGACAGGACAGGGAACGAGCAGTACTTC
TRBJ2-7 | TRBV5-1 | - | - | CASSLDGTFSYEQYF | TGCGCCAGCAGCCTTGACGGGACATTCAGTTACGAGCAGTACTTC
TRBJ1-2 | TRBV9 | once | TRBD1 | CASTPDRGYGYTF | TGTGCCAGCACCCCGGACAGGGGGTATGGCTACACCTTC